The T cell receptor beta chain described here comes from a study of T cell changes during pregnancy in multiple sclerosis. Regarding this clone: Sequence at one end of the junction differs from germline and may be a read error.

Sequenced by immunoSEQ multiplex PCR; TCRdb stores in-frame clones only, minus some. The repertoire has about 44,000 clones, more than 75% of them found once; the top ten carry under 6%. Germline V lookup: CDR1 SNHLY, CDR2 FYNNEI. This CDR3 spans 15 amino acids. The starting material was CD8+ T cells from peripheral blood mononuclear cells, obtained after pregnancy. The sequence was collected from a female donor in good health, enrolled as a control in a pregnancy study. V usage is TRBV2 and J usage is TRBJ1-6; D gene unclear. CDR3 in DNA: TGTGCCAGTAGTGATTCAGAGGGCGCAAATTCACCCCTCCACTTT. Encoded protein: CASSDSEGANSPLHF.